This is a list of T cell receptor beta chains from one sample in a study of T cell responses to AZD1222 COVID-19 vaccine. Generated by immunoSEQ multiplex PCR, the TCRdb table keeps only in-frame clones and is missing some. The profile shows 100,000 to 120,000 clones, 85% to 90% of them singletons. Here the sequenced sample was peripheral blood, taken 28 days after the second AZD1222 dose. The receptors stem from an adult who received the AZD1222 COVID-19 vaccine. Each CDR3 is given with its conserved first and last residue. Fields, in order: D gene, V gene, clone size, CDR3 length, J gene, CDR3 DNA, CDR3 protein. D genes are given only for firm matches. Clone size, where shown, is once, few, many, or a class for clones that have expanded.

D: -
V: TRBV5-1
size: -
length: 19
J: TRBJ2-1
DNA: TGCGCCAGCAGCCATATTCCCAAGATCAGGGGACCCTCCTACAATGAGCAGTTCTTC
CDR3: CASSHIPKIRGPSYNEQFF

D: -
V: TRBV6-1
size: once
length: 16
J: TRBJ1-1
DNA: TGTGCCAGCAGTGCAATTAGAGGGCTTGCGAACACTGAAGCTTTCTTT
CDR3: CASSAIRGLANTEAFF

D: TRBD2
V: TRBV3-1/TRBV3-2
size: -
length: 17
J: TRBJ2-1
DNA: TGTGCCAGCAGCCAAGCCCTACTAGCGGGAGACTACAATGAGCAGTTCTTC
CDR3: CASSQALLAGDYNEQFF

D: -
V: TRBV5-1
size: -
length: 16
J: TRBJ1-3
DNA: TGCGCCAGCAGCTTGACCGAACAGGGTAACGGAAACACCATATATTTT
CDR3: CASSLTEQGNGNTIYF

D: -
V: TRBV28
size: -
length: 11
J: TRBJ1-1
DNA: TGTGCCAGCAGTTTGGCCCAAGGGGCTTTCTTT
CDR3: CASSLAQGAFF

D: TRBD2
V: TRBV7-6
size: -
length: 15
J: TRBJ2-1
DNA: TGTGCCAGCAGCTTACTAGCGGGAGGATTAAGTGAGCAGTTCTTC
CDR3: CASSLLAGGLSEQFF

D: -
V: TRBV18
size: -
length: 14
J: TRBJ2-2
DNA: TGTGCCAGCTCACCACTTAGCCGAAACGGGGAGCTGTTTTTT
CDR3: CASSPLSRNGELFF

D: -
V: TRBV28
size: -
length: 14
J: TRBJ1-4
DNA: TGTGCCAGCAGTTCGGGGACACTGGAGGGAAAACTGTTTTTT
CDR3: CASSSGTLEGKLFF

D: -
V: TRBV19
size: -
length: 18
J: TRBJ1-5
DNA: TGTGCCAGTAGTATAGGATTTGGGCAGGCGTTTCGCAATCAGCCCCAGCATTTT
CDR3: CASSIGFGQAFRNQPQHF

D: -
V: TRBV9
size: -
length: 15
J: TRBJ1-6
DNA: TGTGCCAGCAGCGCCCATGACGCTCATAATTCACCCCTCCACTTT
CDR3: CASSAHDAHNSPLHF

D: -
V: TRBV19
size: once
length: 13
J: TRBJ2-7
DNA: TGTGCCAGTAGTACCAGTCTTGGGACATTTCAGTACTTC
CDR3: CASSTSLGTFQYF

D: TRBD1
V: TRBV7-9
size: -
length: 17
J: TRBJ2-2
DNA: TGTGCCAGCAGCCCTCGGACAGGGTCGAGTGACACCGGGGAGCTGTTTTTT
CDR3: CASSPRTGSSDTGELFF

D: -
V: TRBV27
size: -
length: 16
J: TRBJ2-3
DNA: TGTGCCAGCAGTTTTTCGGGATTAGCGTTTACAGATACGCAGTATTTT
CDR3: CASSFSGLAFTDTQYF

D: -
V: TRBV2
size: -
length: 14
J: TRBJ1-2
DNA: TGTGCCAGCAGTGAATTTGGGCAGGGTTATGGCTACACCTTC
CDR3: CASSEFGQGYGYTF

D: -
V: TRBV12-3/TRBV12-4
size: few
length: 12
J: TRBJ1-2
DNA: TGTGCCAGCAGTTGGGGGTGGAATGGCTACACCTTC
CDR3: CASSWGWNGYTF

D: -
V: TRBV5-1
size: -
length: 15
J: TRBJ1-1
DNA: TGCGCCAGCAGCGGTTTTGACAGCTTCGACACTGAAGCTTTCTTT
CDR3: CASSGFDSFDTEAFF

D: TRBD1
V: TRBV11-3
size: -
length: 17
J: TRBJ2-3
DNA: TGTGCCAGCAGCCTCTACATGACAGGGGCCGACACAGATACGCAGTATTTT
CDR3: CASSLYMTGADTDTQYF

D: -
V: TRBV5-1
size: -
length: 15
J: TRBJ2-3
DNA: TGCGCCAGCAGCCTACTCCGTAGTCAGCTGGATACGCAGTATTTT
CDR3: CASSLLRSQLDTQYF

D: TRBD1
V: TRBV7-9
size: -
length: 16
J: TRBJ1-2
DNA: TGTGCCAGCAGCTCACCCGGGACAGGGGAAAGCGGGGGCTACACCTTC
CDR3: CASSSPGTGESGGYTF

D: TRBD1
V: TRBV18
size: -
length: 18
J: TRBJ1-3
DNA: TGTGCCAGCTCACCAACACTTCCAGGGGGCGCGGATGGAAACACCATATATTTT
CDR3: CASSPTLPGGADGNTIYF

D: -
V: TRBV6-5
size: -
length: 15
J: TRBJ1-2
DNA: TGTGCCAGCAGTTACGACAGGCGTTCTAACTATGGCTACACCTTC
CDR3: CASSYDRRSNYGYTF

D: -
V: TRBV6-5
size: -
length: 13
J: TRBJ2-1
DNA: TGTGCCAGCAGTTTAGTCTACGGGCGGGAGCAGTTCTTC
CDR3: CASSLVYGREQFF

D: -
V: TRBV4-2
size: -
length: 16
J: TRBJ2-3
DNA: TGTGCCAGCAGCCACGAGGCCCCCAGCGAGGAAGATACGCAGTATTTT
CDR3: CASSHEAPSEEDTQYF

D: TRBD1
V: TRBV6-5
size: once
length: 14
J: TRBJ1-2
DNA: TGTGCCAGTACTCCGGGACAGGTTTTATATGGCTACACCTTC
CDR3: CASTPGQVLYGYTF

D: -
V: TRBV4-1
size: -
length: 21
J: TRBJ2-4
DNA: TGCGCCAGCAGCCAAGGGGCGGTAGCGGGACAGAAAGTTTTAGCCAAAAACATTCAGTACTTC
CDR3: CASSQGAVAGQKVLAKNIQYF

D: -
V: TRBV6-1
size: -
length: 16
J: TRBJ2-5
DNA: TGTGCCAGCAGTGAGAGACTAGTGAAATTCCAAGAGACCCAGTACTTC
CDR3: CASSERLVKFQETQYF

D: TRBD1
V: TRBV6-5
size: -
length: 12
J: TRBJ2-5
DNA: TGTGCCACCCAGGGACAGGCGGAGACCCAGTACTTC
CDR3: CATQGQAETQYF

D: -
V: TRBV30
size: -
length: 16
J: TRBJ1-1
DNA: TGTGCCTGGATAGTCGCGTGCCGCAGAATGAACACTGAAGCTTTCTTT
CDR3: CAWIVACRRMNTEAFF

D: TRBD2
V: TRBV19
size: -
length: 17
J: TRBJ2-1
DNA: TGTGCCAGTAGCCTCAGGACTGGGACTAGCGGGGGGTATGAGCAGTTCTTC
CDR3: CASSLRTGTSGGYEQFF

D: TRBD1
V: TRBV28
size: -
length: 14
J: TRBJ2-7
DNA: TGTGCCAGCAGTCGAGGGGGCAGCTCCTACGAGCAGTACTTC
CDR3: CASSRGGSSYEQYF

D: TRBD2
V: TRBV6-1
size: -
length: 19
J: TRBJ2-5
DNA: TGTGCCAGCAGTGAAGGACGGACTAGCGGGGGGCACCGCGGAGAGACCCAGTACTTC
CDR3: CASSEGRTSGGHRGETQYF

D: TRBD1
V: TRBV24-1
size: -
length: 13
J: TRBJ1-6
DNA: TGTGCCACCAGTGCAGGACAGGGATCACCCCTCCACTTT
CDR3: CATSAGQGSPLHF

D: -
V: TRBV29-1
size: -
length: 12
J: TRBJ2-3
DNA: TGCAGCGTCTCCTTGAGCACAGATACGCAGTATTTT
CDR3: CSVSLSTDTQYF

D: TRBD1
V: TRBV6-5
size: -
length: 15
J: TRBJ2-5
DNA: TGTGCCAGCAGGACAGGGTTTGGGGGAAAAGAGACCCAGTACTTC
CDR3: CASRTGFGGKETQYF

D: TRBD2
V: TRBV12-5
size: -
length: 17
J: TRBJ2-5
DNA: TGTGCTAGTGGTTACGCGCGGGCTAGCGGGAGGACGGAGACCCAGTACTTC
CDR3: CASGYARASGRTETQYF

D: -
V: TRBV11-2
size: -
length: 13
J: TRBJ1-2
DNA: TGTGCCAGCAGCTTGGGGGTTAACTATGGCTACACCTTC
CDR3: CASSLGVNYGYTF

D: -
V: TRBV5-1
size: -
length: 16
J: TRBJ2-6
DNA: TGCGCCAGCAGGAAGAGCCGGGGTTATGGGGCCAACGTCCTGACTTTC
CDR3: CASRKSRGYGANVLTF

D: -
V: TRBV27
size: once
length: 13
J: TRBJ1-1
DNA: TGTGCCAGCAGTTTACAACTGAGGGCTCCTGCTTTCTTT
CDR3: CASSLQLRAPAFF

D: -
V: TRBV7-2
size: -
length: 13
J: TRBJ2-1
DNA: TGTGCCAGCGGCAGGCAGGGGAACAATGAGCAGTTCTTC
CDR3: CASGRQGNNEQFF

D: -
V: TRBV4-1
size: -
length: 13
J: TRBJ1-1
DNA: TGCGCCAGCAGTTTTGCAGGGTTCACTGAAGCTTTCTTT
CDR3: CASSFAGFTEAFF

D: -
V: TRBV24-1
size: -
length: 13
J: TRBJ1-5
DNA: TGTGCCACCAGTGAGGCAGGGAGGCAGCCCCAGCATTTT
CDR3: CATSEAGRQPQHF

D: -
V: TRBV29-1
size: -
length: 15
J: TRBJ1-3
DNA: TGCAGCGTTCCGATAAACAGTGACTCTGGAAACACCATATATTTT
CDR3: CSVPINSDSGNTIYF

D: -
V: TRBV5-1
size: -
length: 15
J: TRBJ2-3
DNA: TGCGCCAGCAGATGGTGGGGCGAAGGGGGAGATACGCAGTATTTT
CDR3: CASRWWGEGGDTQYF

D: -
V: TRBV5-6
size: -
length: 15
J: TRBJ2-2
DNA: TGTGCCAGCAGCCAGGACAGTACGAACACCGGGGAGCTGTTTTTT
CDR3: CASSQDSTNTGELFF

D: -
V: TRBV21-1
size: once
length: 16
J: TRBJ1-3
DNA: TGTGCCAGCAGCTTTCCGGACCGAAACTCTGGAAACACCATATATTTT
CDR3: CASSFPDRNSGNTIYF

D: -
V: TRBV30
size: -
length: 14
J: TRBJ1-1
DNA: TGTGCCTGGAAAAGGGGTACAGAATACACTGAAGCTTTCTTT
CDR3: CAWKRGTEYTEAFF

D: -
V: TRBV5-6
size: -
length: 13
J: TRBJ1-6
DNA: TGTGCCAGCAGCTTTGACAGTAATTCACCCCTCCACTTT
CDR3: CASSFDSNSPLHF

D: -
V: TRBV28
size: -
length: 12
J: TRBJ2-1
DNA: TGTGCCAGCAGTTCGAGGGCCCATGAGCAGTTCTTC
CDR3: CASSSRAHEQFF

D: -
V: TRBV29-1
size: once
length: 11
J: TRBJ1-2
DNA: TGCAGCGTTGAATCCAGGTTTGGCTACACCTTC
CDR3: CSVESRFGYTF

D: -
V: TRBV5-5
size: -
length: 16
J: TRBJ1-2
DNA: TGTGCCAGCAGCTTTTTCCCGCCAGGGGAAAACTATGGCTACACCTTC
CDR3: CASSFFPPGENYGYTF

D: TRBD1
V: TRBV28
size: once
length: 14
J: TRBJ1-2
DNA: TGTGCCAGCAGAGATTCCGGGACAGACTATGGCTACACCTTC
CDR3: CASRDSGTDYGYTF

D: -
V: TRBV11-3
size: -
length: 14
J: TRBJ2-1
DNA: TGTGCCAGCAGCTTTGGGCCTAATTACAATGAGCAGTTCTTC
CDR3: CASSFGPNYNEQFF

D: -
V: TRBV7-9
size: -
length: 18
J: TRBJ2-1
DNA: TGTGCCAGCAGCTTAGTAGGGTCTGAGGATTTATACCTGGATGAGCAGTTCTTC
CDR3: CASSLVGSEDLYLDEQFF

D: -
V: TRBV9
size: -
length: 13
J: TRBJ1-3
DNA: TGTGCCAGCAGCGTAACCTCTGGAAACACCATATATTTT
CDR3: CASSVTSGNTIYF

D: TRBD2
V: TRBV6-2/TRBV6-3
size: once
length: 16
J: TRBJ2-1
DNA: TGTGCCAGCAGTTACTCGGGCGGGAGGGCCGAGAATGAGCAGTTCTTC
CDR3: CASSYSGGRAENEQFF

D: -
V: TRBV27
size: -
length: 13
J: TRBJ1-5
DNA: TGTGCCAGCAGTCCCCGTTACTTGCAGCCCCAGCATTTT
CDR3: CASSPRYLQPQHF

D: TRBD1
V: TRBV7-9
size: -
length: 13
J: TRBJ1-2
DNA: TGTGCCAGCAGCTGGACAGGGGGCGATGGCTACACCTTC
CDR3: CASSWTGGDGYTF

D: TRBD1
V: TRBV7-8
size: -
length: 19
J: TRBJ2-1
DNA: TGTGCCAGCAGCTCGTGGAGAACTCCGGTTCGGACAGGGGACAATGAGCAGTTCTTC
CDR3: CASSSWRTPVRTGDNEQFF

D: TRBD1
V: TRBV30
size: -
length: 13
J: TRBJ2-7
DNA: TGTGCCTGCCAGACAGGGGGGGCCTACGAGCAGTACTTC
CDR3: CACQTGGAYEQYF

D: TRBD2
V: TRBV11-2
size: -
length: 19
J: TRBJ2-7
DNA: TGTGCCAGCAGCTCCACCTCCAGGACTAGCGGGGGGGCCGCCTACGAGCAGTACTTC
CDR3: CASSSTSRTSGGAAYEQYF